This TCR beta chain came from a study of CD8 T cells in Susac syndrome. Trimming took 0 bases from V and 0 from J, leaving 9 bases between them. Germline CDR1 and CDR2: SGHRS and YFSETQ. The CDR3 loop spans 15 amino acids. Random hexamers were used to reverse transcribe 0.5 to 1 ug of RNA. Amplification of TCR beta CDR3 across 54 Vbeta and 13 Jbeta was performed with immunoSEQ multiplex PCR. TCRdb recomputed calls from the immunoSEQ multiplex PCR reads with MiXCR, one row per CDR3 protein. The table lists 150,000 to 200,000 distinct CDR3 sequences, around 93% of them singletons, with approximately 0.14% in the top ten.

The chain links TRBV5-1 to TRBJ1-2; D call uncertain. The specimen was CD4+ T cells from PBMCs. The clonotype originates from a human donor in good health. CDR3 sequence reads: CASSLAGSTNYGYTF. The DNA of the CDR3 is TGCGCCAGCAGCTTGGCCGGATCAACTAACTATGGCTACACCTTC. The variable domain in full, with the rest retrieved from reference TRBV5-1 and TRBJ1-2, is KAGVTQTPRYLIKTRGQQVTLSCSPISGHRSVSWYQQTPGQGLQFLFEYFSETQRNKGNFPGRFSGRQFSNSRSEMNVSTLELGDSALYLCASSLAGSTNYGYTFGSGTRLTVV.